This T cell receptor beta chain was retrieved from a study of shared clonotypes between healthy human individuals. The study, taken as a whole, reports: Incomplete sequencing of sorted subsets was indicated by rarefaction despite large depth. Approximately 5% was the fraction of naive CD4 clonotypes found shared across several donors.

Details on this clone: Its antigen is not identified.

Between the trimmed V and J ends, which lost 2 bases and 4 bases, there was a span of 9 bases. Germline V lookup: CDR1 GTSNPN, CDR2 SVGIG (reference sequence). The CDR3 covers 13 residues. Profiling relied on immunoSEQ multiplex PCR, and the TCRdb table lists in-frame clones only, not all of them. The data hold 2 million to 2.5 million clones, with roughly 90% observed a single time. The source is a young man in good health. Some clones in this sample may be carry-over from other donors' samples. The J gene is TRBJ1-5, the V gene TRBV30, with D perhaps TRBD1 (6 bases). Sequenced material: naive CD4+ T cells from PBMCs. The subset was: CD45RA+ positively selected. CDR3 in DNA: TGTGCCTGGAGTACCAGGGGAAATCAGCCCCAGCATTTT. This gives the protein CAWSTRGNQPQHF.